Each of the 5 T cell receptor beta chains below was sequenced from the same sample in a study of cytomegalovirus exposure and HLA in healthy donors (dated by TCRdb to 2016 to 2017). Libraries came from the immunoSEQ multiplex PCR assay. A mixture of 60 forward primers for TCR Vbeta segments and 13 reverse primers for TCR Jbeta segments was used in the multiplex PCR. In TCRdb, the immuneACCESS table is reduced to in-frame sequences with V and J assigned. These tables do not hold every clone; where another copy was compared, an unresolved V gene accounts for under half, and the others remain unexplained. The sample contains roughly 220,000 clones, about 81% of them found a single time. Jointly, the top ten make up 2.7% of the sample. Sequencing was performed on PBMCs. These receptor sequences come from a woman aged 40-49 years in good health and CMV-seronegative.

This clone has just one count. The chain recombines TRBV30 with TRBJ2-5; a weak D match, TRBD1 (6 bases). Trimming took 0 bases from V and 4 from J, leaving 6 bases between them. This CDR3 has 12 residues. Germline CDR1 reads GTSNPN; CDR2 reads SVGIG (reference sequence). The CDR3 reads CAWSVQGETQYF. The CDR3 DNA reads TGTGCCTGGAGTGTACAGGGAGAGACCCAGTACTTC.

This clone was observed a single time. The chain has TRBV5-1 and TRBJ2-2, with a weak D call TRBD2 (5 bases). The germline V gene has CDR1 SGHRS and CDR2 YFSETQ. CDR3 length: 16 amino acids. V gave up 0 bases and J gave up 5 bases, with 14 bases separating them. The CDR3 protein is CASSLGSGLFTGELFF. CDR3 nucleotide sequence: TGCGCCAGCAGCTTGGGTTCGGGATTGTTTACCGGGGAGCTGTTTTTT.

This sequence joins TRBV30 and TRBJ1-1, with 7 nucleotides matching TRBD1. The V gene's germline CDR1 is GTSNPN and CDR2 SVGIG (reference sequence). The junction had 6 bases not matched to a gene; V was cut back by 4 bases and J by 1 base. CDR3 length: 14 residues. CDR3 region: CAWKLGTANTEAFF. CDR3 DNA: TGTGCCTGGAAACTGGGGACAGCGAACACTGAAGCTTTCTTT.

The CDR3 region is CASSALATRTDTQYF. The CDR3 DNA reads TGTGCCAGCAGCGCACTAGCGACCCGCACAGATACGCAGTATTTT. The rearrangement uses TRBV5-7 and TRBJ2-3, with 7 bases identical to TRBD2. TRBV5-7 is assigned to the ORF class and has an uncertain function. The CDR3 is 15 residues long. V lost 4 bases to trimming and J lost 1 base; unmatched junction nucleotides: 6.

V is TRBV12-5 and J is TRBJ2-6; 8 positions agree with TRBD1. Germline loops: CDR1 LGHNT, CDR2 FRNRAP. CDR3 size: 18 residues. J lost 1 base, V lost 6 bases, and 11 bases had no gene match. The chain's CDR3 is CASGRPGGIHSGANVLTF. CDR3 coding DNA: TGTGCTAGTGGCAGACCAGGGGGCATTCATTCTGGGGCCAACGTCCTGACTTTC.